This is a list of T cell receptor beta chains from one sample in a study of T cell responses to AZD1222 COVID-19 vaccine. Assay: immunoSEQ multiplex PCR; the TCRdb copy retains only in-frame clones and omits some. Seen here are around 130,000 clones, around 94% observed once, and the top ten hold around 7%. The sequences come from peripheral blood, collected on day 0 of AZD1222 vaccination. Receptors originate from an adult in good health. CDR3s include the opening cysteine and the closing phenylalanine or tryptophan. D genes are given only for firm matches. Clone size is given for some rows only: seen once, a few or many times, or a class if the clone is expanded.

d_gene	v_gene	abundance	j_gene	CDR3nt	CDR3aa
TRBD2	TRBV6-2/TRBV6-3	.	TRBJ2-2	TGTGCCAGCAGTTTTAGGGGACTAAGTTACGCCGGGGAGCTGTTTTTT	CASSFRGLSYAGELFF
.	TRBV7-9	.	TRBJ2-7	TGTGCCAGCAGCTTAGTAGGCAAATCATCCTACGAGCAGTACTTC	CASSLVGKSSYEQYF
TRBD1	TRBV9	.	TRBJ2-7	TGTGCCAGCAGCGTAGTGGCAGGGGGCTACGAGCAGTACTTC	CASSVVAGGYEQYF
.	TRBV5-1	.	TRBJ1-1	TGCGCCAGCAGCTTCCGGGGGCGAGGCACTGAAGCTTTCTTT	CASSFRGRGTEAFF
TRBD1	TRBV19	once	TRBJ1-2	TGTGCCAGTAGTATTGGGACAGGGCCACGTTCAGGCTACACCTTC	CASSIGTGPRSGYTF
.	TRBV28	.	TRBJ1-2	TGTGCCACCCAGGGGTACCACCCCCCTTCCTTCTATGGCTACACCTTC	CATQGYHPPSFYGYTF
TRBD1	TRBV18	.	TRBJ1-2	TGTGCCAGCTCACCCCAACTGGTTAGACAGGGGAACTATGGCTACACCTTC	CASSPQLVRQGNYGYTF
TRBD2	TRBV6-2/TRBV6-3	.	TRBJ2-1	TGTGCCAGCAGTCTCAGCGGGGGGGGTTACAATGAGCAGTTCTTC	CASSLSGGGYNEQFF
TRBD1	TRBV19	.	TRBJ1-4	TGTGCCAGTAGTATACGGGGCAGGGGGCTTGAAAAACTGTTTTTT	CASSIRGRGLEKLFF
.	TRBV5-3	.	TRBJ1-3	TGTGCCAGAAGCTTGAGGGCAGGCGGAAACACCATATATTTT	CARSLRAGGNTIYF
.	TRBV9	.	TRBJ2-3	TGTGCCAGCAGCGGGTACACAGATACGCAGTATTTT	CASSGYTDTQYF
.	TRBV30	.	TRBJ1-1	TGTGCCTGGAGCCGACAGCTCAACACTGAAGCTTTCTTT	CAWSRQLNTEAFF
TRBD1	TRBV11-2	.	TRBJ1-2	TGTGCCAGCAGCCATAGAGGGGGCGCGGAAGGCTACACCTTC	CASSHRGGAEGYTF
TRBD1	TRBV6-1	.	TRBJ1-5	TGTGCCAGCAGTGGAGGGGACAGCCGAACGATCAATCAGCCCCAGCATTTT	CASSGGDSRTINQPQHF
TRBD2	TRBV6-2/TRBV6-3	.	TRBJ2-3	TGTGCCAGCAGTTACCCAATAGCGGGAGGTCTCGTCGGCACAGATACGCAGTATTTT	CASSYPIAGGLVGTDTQYF
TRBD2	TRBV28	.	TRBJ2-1	TGTGCCAGCAGTTTAGAACTAGCGGGGAGGTCCTACAATGAGCAGTTCTTC	CASSLELAGRSYNEQFF
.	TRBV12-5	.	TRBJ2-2	TGTGCTAGTGGTTTGGTACGTGGCCGGGAGCTGTTTTTT	CASGLVRGRELFF
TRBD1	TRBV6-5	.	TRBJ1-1	TGTGCCAGCACCGCGACAGGGAGGACTGAAGCTTTCTTT	CASTATGRTEAFF
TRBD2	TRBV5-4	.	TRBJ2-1	TGTGCCAGCAGCCGCCGACTAGCGGGAGTCCTGGACAATGAGCAGTTCTTC	CASSRRLAGVLDNEQFF
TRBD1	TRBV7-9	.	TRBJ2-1	TGTGCCAGCAGCTCTAGCAGGGACAGAGAGAATGAGCAGTTCTTC	CASSSSRDRENEQFF
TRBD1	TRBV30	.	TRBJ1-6	TGTGCCTGGAGTGCCCCCGGACAGGGATTTTGGTCACCCCTCCACTTT	CAWSAPGQGFWSPLHF
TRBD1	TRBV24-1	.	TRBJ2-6	TGTGCCACCAGTACGGGACAGGGGATCGGTGGGGCCAACGTCCTGACTTTC	CATSTGQGIGGANVLTF